This TCR beta chain was sequenced for a study of T-cell reconstitution after alpha-beta-depleted transplantation in children. Preparing the TCRbeta library involved the use of unique molecular identifiers. A single record per CDR3 protein comes from TCRdb applying MiXCR to the PCR reads. The sample has a few hundred thousand distinct CDR3 sequences, around two fifths seen once. Notes on this clonotype: What it binds is unknown.

This CDR3 contains 16 residues. V gave up 3 bases and J gave up 5 bases, with 17 bases separating them. The germline CDR1 and CDR2 sequences are SGHVS and FNYEAQ. General study points: Day-60 TCRbeta diversity that was high in some patients was derived from surviving recipient T cells and thymic progenitors.

This sequence was found in a girl aged 2-10 years with aplastic anemia, due to receive a stem cell transplant. The chain joins TRBV7-6 to TRBJ2-1, with D tentatively TRBD1 (5 bases). The material sequenced was PBMCs, taken before TCRalphabeta/CD19-depleted stem cell transplant. CDR3 sequence (DNA): TGTGCCAGCAGCTTTAATACCTTTTCAGGGAACAATGAGCAGTTCTTC. It specifies CASSFNTFSGNNEQFF. Variable domain in full (rest from reference TRBV7-6 and TRBJ2-1): GAGVSQSPRYKVTKRGQDVALRCDPISGHVSLYWYRQALGQGPEFLTYFNYEAQQDKSGLPNDRFSAERPEGSISTLTIQRTEQRDSAMYRCASSFNTFSGNNEQFFGPGTRLTVL.